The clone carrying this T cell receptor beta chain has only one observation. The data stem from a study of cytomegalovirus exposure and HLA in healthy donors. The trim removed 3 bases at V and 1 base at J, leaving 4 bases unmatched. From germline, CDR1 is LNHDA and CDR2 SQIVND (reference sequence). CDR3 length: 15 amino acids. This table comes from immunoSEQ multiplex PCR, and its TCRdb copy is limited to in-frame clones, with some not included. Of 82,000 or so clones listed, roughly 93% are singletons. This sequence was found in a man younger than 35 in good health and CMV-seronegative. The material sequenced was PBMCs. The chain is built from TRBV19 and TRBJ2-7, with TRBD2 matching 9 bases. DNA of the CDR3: TGTGCCAGTAGTATGGTAGCGGGAGTATCCTACGAGCAGTACTTC. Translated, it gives CASSMVAGVSYEQYF.